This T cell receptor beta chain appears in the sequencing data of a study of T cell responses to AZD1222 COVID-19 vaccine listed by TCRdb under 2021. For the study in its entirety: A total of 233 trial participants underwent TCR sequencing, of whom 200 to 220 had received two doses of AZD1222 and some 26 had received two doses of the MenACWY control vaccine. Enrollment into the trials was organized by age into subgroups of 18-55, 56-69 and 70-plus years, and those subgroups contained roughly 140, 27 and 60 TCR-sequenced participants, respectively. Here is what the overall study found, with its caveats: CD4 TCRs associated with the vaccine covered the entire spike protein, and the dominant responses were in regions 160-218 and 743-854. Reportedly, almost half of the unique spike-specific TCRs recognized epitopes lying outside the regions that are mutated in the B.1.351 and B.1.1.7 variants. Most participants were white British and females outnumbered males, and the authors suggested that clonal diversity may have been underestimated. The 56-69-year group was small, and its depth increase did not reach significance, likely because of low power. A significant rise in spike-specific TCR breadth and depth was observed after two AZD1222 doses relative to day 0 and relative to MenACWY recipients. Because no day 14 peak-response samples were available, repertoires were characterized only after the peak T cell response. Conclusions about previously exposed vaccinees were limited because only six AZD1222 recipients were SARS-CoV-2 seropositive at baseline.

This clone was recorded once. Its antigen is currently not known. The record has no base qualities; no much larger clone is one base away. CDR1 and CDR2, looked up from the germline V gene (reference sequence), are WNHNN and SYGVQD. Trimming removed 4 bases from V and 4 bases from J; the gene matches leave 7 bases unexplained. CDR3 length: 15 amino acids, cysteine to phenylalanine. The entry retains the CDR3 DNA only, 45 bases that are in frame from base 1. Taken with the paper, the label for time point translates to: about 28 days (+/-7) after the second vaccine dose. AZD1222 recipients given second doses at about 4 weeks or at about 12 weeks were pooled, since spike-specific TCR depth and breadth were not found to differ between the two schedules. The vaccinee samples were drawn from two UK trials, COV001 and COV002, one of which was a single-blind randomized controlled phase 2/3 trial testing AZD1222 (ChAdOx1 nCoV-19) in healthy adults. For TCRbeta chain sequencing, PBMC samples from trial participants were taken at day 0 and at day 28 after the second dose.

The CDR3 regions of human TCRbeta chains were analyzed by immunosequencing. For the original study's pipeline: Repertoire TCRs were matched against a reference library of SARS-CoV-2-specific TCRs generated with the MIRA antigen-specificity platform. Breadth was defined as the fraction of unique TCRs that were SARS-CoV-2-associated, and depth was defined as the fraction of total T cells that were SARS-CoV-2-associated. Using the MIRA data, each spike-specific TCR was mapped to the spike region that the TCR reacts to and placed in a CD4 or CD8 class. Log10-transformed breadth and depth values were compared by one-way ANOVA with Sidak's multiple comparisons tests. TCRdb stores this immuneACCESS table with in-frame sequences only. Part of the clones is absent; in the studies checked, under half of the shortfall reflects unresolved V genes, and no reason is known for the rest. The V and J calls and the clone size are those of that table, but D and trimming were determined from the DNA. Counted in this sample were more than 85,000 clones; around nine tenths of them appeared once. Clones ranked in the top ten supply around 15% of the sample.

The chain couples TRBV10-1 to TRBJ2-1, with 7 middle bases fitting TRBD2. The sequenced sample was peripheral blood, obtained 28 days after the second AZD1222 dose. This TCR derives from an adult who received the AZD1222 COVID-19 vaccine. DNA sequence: TGCGCCAGCAGTGGCGGGAGCGGCTTATACAATGAGCAGTTCTTC. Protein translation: CASSGGSGLYNEQFF.